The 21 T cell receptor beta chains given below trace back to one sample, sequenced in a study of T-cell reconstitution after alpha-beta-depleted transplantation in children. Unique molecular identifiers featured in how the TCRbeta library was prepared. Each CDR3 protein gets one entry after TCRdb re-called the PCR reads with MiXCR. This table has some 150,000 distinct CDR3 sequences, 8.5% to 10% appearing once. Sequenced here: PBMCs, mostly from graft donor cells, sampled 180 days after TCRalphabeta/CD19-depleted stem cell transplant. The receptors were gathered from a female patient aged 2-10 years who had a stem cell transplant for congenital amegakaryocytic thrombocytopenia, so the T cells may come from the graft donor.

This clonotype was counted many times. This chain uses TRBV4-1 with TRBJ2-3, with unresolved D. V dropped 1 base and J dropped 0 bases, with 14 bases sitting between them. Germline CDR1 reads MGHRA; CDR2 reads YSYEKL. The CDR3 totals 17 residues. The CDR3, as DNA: TGCGCCAGCAGCCAAGTCCGACACCATCCCAGCACAGATACGCAGTATTTT. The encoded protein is CASSQVRHHPSTDTQYF.

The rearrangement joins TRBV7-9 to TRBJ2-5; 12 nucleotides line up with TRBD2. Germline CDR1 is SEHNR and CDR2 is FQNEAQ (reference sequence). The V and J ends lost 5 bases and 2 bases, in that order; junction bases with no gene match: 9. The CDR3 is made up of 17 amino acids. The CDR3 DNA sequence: TGTGCCAGCAGCCCGCGACTAGCGGGGGCGGAACAAGAGACCCAGTACTTC. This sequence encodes CASSPRLAGAEQETQYF.

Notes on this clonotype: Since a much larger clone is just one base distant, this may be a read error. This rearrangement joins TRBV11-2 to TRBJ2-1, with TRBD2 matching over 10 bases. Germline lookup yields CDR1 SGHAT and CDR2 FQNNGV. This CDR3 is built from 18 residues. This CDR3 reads CASSLFLAGESTYNERFF. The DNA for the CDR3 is TGTGCCAGCAGCTTATTTCTAGCGGGAGAGTCAACCTACAATGAGCGGTTCTTC.

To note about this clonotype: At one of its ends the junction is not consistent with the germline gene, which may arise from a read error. This CDR3 is CAISAGTLSYEQYF. DNA for the CDR3: TGTGCCATCAGCGCCGGGACACTCTCCTACGAGCAGTACTTC. The V call is TRBV5-6, the J call TRBJ2-7; possibly TRBD1 for D (6 bases). This CDR3 spans 14 amino acids. Germline assignment: CDR1 SGHDT and CDR2 YYEEEE.

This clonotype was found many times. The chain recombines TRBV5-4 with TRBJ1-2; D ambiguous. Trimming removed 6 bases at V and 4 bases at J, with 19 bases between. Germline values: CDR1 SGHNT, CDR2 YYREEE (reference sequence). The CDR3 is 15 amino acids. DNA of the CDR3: TGTGCCAGCACCCATGGTGGGCAGAGACTCTATGGCTACACCTTC. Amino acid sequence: CASTHGGQRLYGYTF.

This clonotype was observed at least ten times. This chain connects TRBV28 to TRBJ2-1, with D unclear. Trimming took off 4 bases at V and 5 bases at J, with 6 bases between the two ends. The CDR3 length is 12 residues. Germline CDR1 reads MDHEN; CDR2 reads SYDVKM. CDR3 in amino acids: CASSSLNNEQFF. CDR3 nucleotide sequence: TGTGCCAGCAGTTCCCTGAACAATGAGCAGTTCTTC.

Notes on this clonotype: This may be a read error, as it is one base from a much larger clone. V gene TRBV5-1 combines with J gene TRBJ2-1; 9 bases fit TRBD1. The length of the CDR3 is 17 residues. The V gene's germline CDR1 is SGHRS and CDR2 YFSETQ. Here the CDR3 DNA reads TGCGCCAGCAGCTCCGCAATACAGGGGGCGGGGAGTAATGAGCGGTTCTTC. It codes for CASSSAIQGAGSNERFF.

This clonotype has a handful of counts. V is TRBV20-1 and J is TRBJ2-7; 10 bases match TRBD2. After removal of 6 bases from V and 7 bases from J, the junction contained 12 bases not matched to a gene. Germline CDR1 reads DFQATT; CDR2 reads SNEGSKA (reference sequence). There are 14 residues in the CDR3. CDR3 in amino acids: CSAEGGLAGVEQYF. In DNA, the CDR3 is TGCAGTGCCGAGGGGGGGCTAGCGGGAGTGGAGCAGTACTTC.

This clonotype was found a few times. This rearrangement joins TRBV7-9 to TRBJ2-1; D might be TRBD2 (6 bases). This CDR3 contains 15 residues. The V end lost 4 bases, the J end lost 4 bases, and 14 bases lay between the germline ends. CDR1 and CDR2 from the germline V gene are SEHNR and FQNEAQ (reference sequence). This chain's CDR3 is CASSSRGTRYNEQFF. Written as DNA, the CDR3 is TGTGCCAGCAGCTCCCGGGGGACCCGTTACAATGAGCAGTTCTTC.

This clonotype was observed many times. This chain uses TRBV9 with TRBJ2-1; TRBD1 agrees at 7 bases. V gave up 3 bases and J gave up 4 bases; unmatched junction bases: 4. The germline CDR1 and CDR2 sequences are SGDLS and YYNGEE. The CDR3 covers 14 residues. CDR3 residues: CASSARDRYNEQFF. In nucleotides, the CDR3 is TGTGCCAGCAGCGCCCGGGACAGATACAATGAGCAGTTCTTC.

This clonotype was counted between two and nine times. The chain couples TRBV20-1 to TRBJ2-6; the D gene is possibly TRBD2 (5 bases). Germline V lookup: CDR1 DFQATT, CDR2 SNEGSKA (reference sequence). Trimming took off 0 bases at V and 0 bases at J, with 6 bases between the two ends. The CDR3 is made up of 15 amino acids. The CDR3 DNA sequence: TGCAGTGCTAGAGAAGGAGGCTCTGGGGCCAACGTCCTGACTTTC. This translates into CSAREGGSGANVLTF.

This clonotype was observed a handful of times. The chain's CDR3 is CSVVVTKETQYF. The CDR3, as DNA: TGCAGCGTTGTGGTGACCAAGGAGACCCAGTACTTC. V gene TRBV29-1 combines with J gene TRBJ2-5; D gene uncertain. The CDR3 has 12 amino acids. CDR1 SQVTM and CDR2 ANQGSEA come from the germline V gene. The germline V and J ends were trimmed by 4 bases and 5 bases, with 11 bases remaining between them.

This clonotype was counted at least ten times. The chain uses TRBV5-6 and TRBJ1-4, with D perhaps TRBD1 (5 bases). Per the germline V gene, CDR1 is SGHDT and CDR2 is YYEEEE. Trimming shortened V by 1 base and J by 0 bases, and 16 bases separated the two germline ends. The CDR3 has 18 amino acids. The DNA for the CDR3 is TGTGCCAGCAGCTTGTTTGGGGGAGGAGATACAACTAATGAAAAACTGTTTTTT. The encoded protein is CASSLFGGGDTTNEKLFF.

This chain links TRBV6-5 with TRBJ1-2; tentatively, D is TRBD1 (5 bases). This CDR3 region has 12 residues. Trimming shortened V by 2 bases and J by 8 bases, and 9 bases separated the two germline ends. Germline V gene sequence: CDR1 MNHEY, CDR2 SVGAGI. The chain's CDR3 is CASSYVGGGYTF. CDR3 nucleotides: TGTGCCAGCAGTTACGTTGGGGGGGGCTACACCTTC.

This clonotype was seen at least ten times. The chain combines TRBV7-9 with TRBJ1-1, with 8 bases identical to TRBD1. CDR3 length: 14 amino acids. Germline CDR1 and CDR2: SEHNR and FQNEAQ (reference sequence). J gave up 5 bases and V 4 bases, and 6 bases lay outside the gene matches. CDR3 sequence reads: CASSSDRGRTEAFF. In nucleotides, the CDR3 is TGTGCCAGCAGCTCTGACAGGGGAAGGACTGAAGCTTTCTTT.

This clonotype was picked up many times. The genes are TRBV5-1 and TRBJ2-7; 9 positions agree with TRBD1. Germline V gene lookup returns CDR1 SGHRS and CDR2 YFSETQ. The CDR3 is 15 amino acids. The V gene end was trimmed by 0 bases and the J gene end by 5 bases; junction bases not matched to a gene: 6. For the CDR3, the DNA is TGCGCCAGCAGCTTGGCAACGGACAGGGGTGACGAGCAGTACTTC. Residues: CASSLATDRGDEQYF.

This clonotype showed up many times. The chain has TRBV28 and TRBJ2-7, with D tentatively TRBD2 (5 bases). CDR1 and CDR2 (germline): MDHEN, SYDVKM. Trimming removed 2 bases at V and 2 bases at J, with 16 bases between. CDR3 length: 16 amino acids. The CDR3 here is CASSLPDGLLTYEQYF. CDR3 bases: TGTGCCAGCAGTTTACCCGATGGACTGCTGACCTACGAGCAGTACTTC.

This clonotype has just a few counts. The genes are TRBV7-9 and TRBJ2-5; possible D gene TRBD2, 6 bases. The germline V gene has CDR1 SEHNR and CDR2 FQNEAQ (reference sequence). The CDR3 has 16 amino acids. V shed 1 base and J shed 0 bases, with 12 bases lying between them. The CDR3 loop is CASSLVGLPYQETQYF. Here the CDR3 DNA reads TGTGCCAGCAGCTTAGTGGGACTCCCGTACCAAGAGACCCAGTACTTC.

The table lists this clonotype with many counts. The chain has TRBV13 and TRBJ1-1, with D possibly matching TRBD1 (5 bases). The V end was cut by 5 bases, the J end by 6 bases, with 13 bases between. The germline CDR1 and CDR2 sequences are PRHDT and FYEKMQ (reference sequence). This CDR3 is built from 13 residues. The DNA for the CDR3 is TGTGCCAGCAGCCGCAGGGTACCGGCTGAAGCTTTCTTT. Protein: CASSRRVPAEAFF.

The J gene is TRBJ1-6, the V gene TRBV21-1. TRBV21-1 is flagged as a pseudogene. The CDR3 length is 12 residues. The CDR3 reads CASSLERAPLHF. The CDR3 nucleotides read TGTGCCAGCAGCCTCGAGAGGGCCCCCCTCCACTTT.

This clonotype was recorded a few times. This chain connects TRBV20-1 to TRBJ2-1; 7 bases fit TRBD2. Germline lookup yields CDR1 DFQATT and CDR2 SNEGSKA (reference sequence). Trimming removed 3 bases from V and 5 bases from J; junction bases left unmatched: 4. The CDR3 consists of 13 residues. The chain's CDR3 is CSARRDYHNEQFF. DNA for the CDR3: TGCAGTGCTAGGAGGGACTACCACAATGAGCAGTTCTTC.